Shown below are 7 T cell receptor beta chains from a single sample sequenced in a study of tumor-infiltrating lymphocytes in primary liver carcinoma. Co-extracting RNA and DNA was done with roughly 17-34 mg of unsorted bulk tissue as input. The template, 500 ng total RNA, yielded TCR beta cDNA made with a constant-region primer. The TCR beta library was amplified through three nested multiplex PCR rounds in a modified ARM-PCR procedure. With TRBV1-TRBV30 forward primers and a C-beta reverse primer, the first two PCR rounds were run for approximately 10 cycles each. MiXCR, applied by TCRdb to the multiplex PCR reads, yields one record per CDR3 protein. The sample has about 35,000 distinct CDR3 sequences, 70% to 80% seen once. Input material: liver tumor tissue from sampling region 4. Subset specified: tumor region T4, right-lateral pole. The source is a man in his forties or fifties with primary liver carcinoma and hepatitis B virus infection.

Details on this clonotype: A read error may produce the germline difference seen at one junction end. The chain links TRBV6-1 to TRBJ1-2, with unresolved D. Per the germline V gene, CDR1 is MNHNS and CDR2 is SASEGT. This CDR3 is built from 12 residues. The CDR3 protein is CARGAPLYGYAF. In nucleotides, the CDR3 is TGTGCCAGGGGTGCCCCCCTATATGGCTACGCCTTC.

Worth noting for this clonotype: Germline is not matched at one junction end, which may reflect a read error. This chain joins TRBV11-2 and TRBJ2-7; 8 bases match TRBD1. Germline lookup yields CDR1 SGHAT and CDR2 FQNNGV. CDR3 length: 16 amino acids. CDR3 nucleotide sequence: TGTGTCAGCTGTTTAGCAGGGGGCCCCTTTGACTACGAGCAGTACTTC. Amino acids: CVSCLAGGPFDYEQYF. The full variable domain, completed using reference TRBV11-2 and TRBJ2-7, is EAGVAQSPRYKIIEKRQSVAFWCNPISGHATLYWYQQILGQGPKLLIQFQNNGVVDDSQLPKDRFSAERLKGVDSTLKIQPAKLEDSAVYLCVSCLAGGPFDYEQYFGPGTRLTVT.

This clonotype showed up just a few times. Here the CDR3 omits its conserved ending phenylalanine or tryptophan, so a read error is the likely source. No DNA is shown, since the ends of the CDR3 on it are uncertain; the CDR3 is the one TCRdb lists. The rearrangement joins TRBV28 to TRBJ2-7; TRBD1 is the table's D call and was not checked against the DNA. The CDR3 comprises 15 residues, both ends counted. The germline V gene has CDR1 MDHEN and CDR2 SYDVKM. Here the CDR3 reads CASSSPLMGNDEQCS.

This sequence joins TRBV11-1 and TRBJ1-6; D is unresolved. Germline CDR1 SGHAT, CDR2 FQDESV (reference sequence). The V end was cut by 7 bases, the J end by 9 bases, with 13 bases between. This CDR3 is built from 13 residues. The CDR3 nucleotides are TGTGCCAGCACCCGGACTCTGGCTTCACCCCTCCACTTT. Protein product: CASTRTLASPLHF.

Regarding this clonotype: A read error may account for a junction end that differs from germline. The rearrangement uses TRBV11-2 and TRBJ2-5, with a tentative D call TRBD1 (6 bases). The germline V gene has CDR1 SGHAT and CDR2 FQNNGV. The CDR3 has 15 amino acids. The CDR3: CASNLIGGNGETQYF. CDR3 in DNA: TGTGCCAGCAACTTAATAGGGGGTAATGGAGAGACCCAGTACTTC.

As to this clonotype: A read error may account for a junction end that differs from germline. The chain joins TRBV30 to TRBJ2-3; D tentatively fits TRBD1 or TRBD2 (5 bases each). CDR1 is GTSNPN, CDR2 SVGIG, per germline (reference sequence). The CDR3 sequence is 14 residues long. This chain's CDR3 is CVWGTGASTGTQYF. The CDR3 region has the DNA TGTGTCTGGGGAACCGGCGCTAGCACAGGTACGCAGTATTTT.

Concerning this clonotype itself: Since the CDR3 does not end with the conserved phenylalanine or tryptophan, this likely comes from a read error. The CDR3 DNA follows: TGTGTCATCTGGGAGGGGTACACAGATACGCAGTATCTT. It translates to CVIWEGYTDTQYL. The chain combines TRBV10-3 with TRBJ2-3; 7 nucleotides line up with TRBD2. This CDR3 is 13 amino acids long. Germline CDR1 is ENHRY and CDR2 is SYGVKD.